The 29 T cell receptor beta chains listed next were all sequenced from one sample in a study of T cells in Graves' hyperthyroidism and ophthalmopathy (dated by TCRdb to the late 2010s). Receptor amplification or capture employed multiplex PCR. Sequencing took place on an Illumina HiSeq 2000. Amplification of TCR beta CDR3 regions was carried out from RNA transcripts. A first-round RT-PCR of the TCR CDR3 used the HTBI primer set with the Qiagen OneStep RT-PCR kit. TCRdb cleaned the public reads at Q25 with fastp, built clones with MiXCR and kept in-frame beta chains. Every distinct CDR3 protein forms one entry, paired with its most common genes and DNA. Present in this sample are around 290,000 distinct CDR3 sequences, 10% to 15% of which were seen just once. The ten largest make up around 7.9% of the sample. Sequencing was done on a sample of blood. These receptors came from a woman under 40 with Graves' hyperthyroidism that later progressed to Graves' ophthalmopathy.

With regard to this clonotype: Mismatch with germline at one junction end may stem from a read error. The CDR3 reads CASMDPNGQPQHF. CDR3 bases: TGCGCCAGTATGGACCCAAACGGACAGCCCCAGCATTTT. The genes are TRBV19 and TRBJ1-5, with D unresolved. Germline V lookup: CDR1 LNHDA, CDR2 SQIVND (reference sequence). CDR3 length: 13 amino acids.

This clonotype came up many times. This sequence joins TRBV2 and TRBJ2-7; 12 bases agree with TRBD2. Germline V gene sequence: CDR1 SNHLY, CDR2 FYNNEI. This CDR3 is 14 amino acids long. V shed 7 bases, J shed 2 bases, and the junction held 3 bases outside the gene matches. In DNA form, the CDR3 reads TGTGCCAGCACGGGACTAGCGGGCGCCTACGAGCAGTACTTC. As protein: CASTGLAGAYEQYF.

This clonotype was seen ten or more times. The chain is built from TRBV7-8 and TRBJ1-4; D is unresolved. V gave up 4 bases and J gave up 0 bases, with 15 bases separating them. The CDR3 runs to 17 residues. CDR1 and CDR2 from the germline V gene are SGHVS and FQNEAQ. CDR3 in amino acids: CASSWVASGATNEKLFF. The CDR3, as DNA: TGTGCCAGCAGCTGGGTAGCAAGCGGAGCAACTAATGAAAAACTGTTTTTT.

The V and J genes are TRBV5-4 and TRBJ2-5, with a possible D match to TRBD2 (6 bases). V was shortened by 4 bases and J by 1 base, with 11 bases between the two germline ends. The CDR3 is 14 residues long. Germline CDR1 is SGHNT and CDR2 is YYREEE (reference sequence). In DNA, the CDR3 is TGTGCCAGCAGCGGGGCGGGAAGCCAAGAGACCCAGTACTTC. Its protein is CASSGAGSQETQYF.

This clonotype was counted only a few times. The chain couples TRBV12-3 or TRBV12-4 to TRBJ1-3; D gene ambiguous. CDR3 length: 11 amino acids. V was clipped by 6 bases and J by 8 bases, with 8 bases between them. The CDR3 sequence: CASRSRDTIYF. CDR3 in DNA: TGTGCCAGCAGATCTAGGGACACCATATATTTT.

V is TRBV30 and J is TRBJ2-7, with TRBD2 matching over 10 bases. The CDR3 is 17 residues long. Trimming removed 1 base from V and 5 bases from J; junction bases left unmatched: 14. Germline V gene data show CDR1 as GTSNPN and CDR2 as SVGIG (reference sequence). The CDR3 DNA follows: TGTGCCTGGAGTGAACGGCCGGGGACTAGCGCATCCCACGAGCAGTACTTC. This sequence encodes CAWSERPGTSASHEQYF.

This clonotype appeared many times. V is TRBV12-3 or TRBV12-4 and J is TRBJ2-7, with D uncertain. CDR3 length: 13 amino acids. V was pared by 0 bases and J by 0 bases, with 3 bases between. CDR3 sequence reads: CASSLAASYEQYF. CDR3 nucleotide sequence: TGTGCCAGCAGTTTAGCAGCCTCCTACGAGCAGTACTTC.

This clonotype was seen at least ten times. This chain connects TRBV3-1 to TRBJ1-5; D uncertain. V lost 1 base, J lost 5 bases, and 3 bases lay in between. CDR3 length equals 12 residues. The germline gives CDR1 LGHDT, CDR2 YNNKEL (reference sequence). CDR3 bases: TGTGCCAGCAGCCAAGGGGATCAGCCCCAGCATTTT. Translating it yields CASSQGDQPQHF.

This clonotype was found a few times. The rearrangement links TRBV20-1 to TRBJ1-1; D uncertain. Germline-derived CDR1 and CDR2 are DFQATT and SNEGSKA (reference sequence). Trimming removed 5 bases at V and 0 bases at J, with 19 bases between. The CDR3 extends over 16 amino acids. The CDR3 bases are TGCAGTGCTCAACCCGGCGACCGGGCTTTGAACACTGAAGCTTTCTTT. Protein product: CSAQPGDRALNTEAFF.

This clonotype showed up just a few times. J is TRBJ2-5 and V is TRBV6-1; 8 bases match TRBD2. V shed 6 bases, J shed 7 bases, and the junction held 16 bases outside the gene matches. The CDR3 covers 16 residues. Germline CDR1 and CDR2: MNHNS and SASEGT. The CDR3 protein is CASSSLRSGSMVTQYF. The DNA of the CDR3 is TGTGCCAGCAGCTCCCTTAGGAGCGGGAGTATGGTGACCCAGTACTTC.

Ten or more counts support this clonotype. The chain links TRBV6-1 to TRBJ2-2, with D possibly being TRBD1 (5 bases). Germline lookup yields CDR1 MNHNS and CDR2 SASEGT. Trimming removed 8 bases from V and 4 bases from J, with 11 bases in between. This CDR3 region has 13 residues. CDR3 coding DNA: TGTGCCAGCGGCCAGGGTGCCACCGGGGAGCTGTTTTTT. Translated, it gives CASGQGATGELFF.

There are a few counts of this clonotype. This chain links TRBV10-3 with TRBJ2-7; D remains ambiguous. The CDR3 runs 12 residues. From germline, CDR1 is ENHRY and CDR2 SYGVKD. The V gene lost 8 bases and the J gene lost 0 bases, with 8 bases spanning the gap. The CDR3 reads CAIGPFSYEQYF. The CDR3, as DNA: TGTGCCATCGGGCCCTTCTCCTACGAGCAGTACTTC.

This clonotype was detected ten times or more. The rearrangement links TRBV3-1 to TRBJ1-5; D may be TRBD1 (6 bases). The length of the CDR3 is 15 residues. Per the germline V gene, CDR1 is LGHDT and CDR2 is YNNKEL (reference sequence). V lost 2 bases and J 3 bases, leaving 11 bases between the germline ends. The CDR3 DNA reads TGTGCCAGCAGCCAATCACAGGGAAACAATCAGCCCCAGCATTTT. This sequence encodes CASSQSQGNNQPQHF.

In its sample, this clonotype was seen many times. This chain connects TRBV27 to TRBJ2-5, with unresolved D. The V gene's germline CDR1 is MNHEY and CDR2 SMNVEV (reference sequence). V was pared by 8 bases and J by 4 bases, with 11 bases between. The CDR3 loop spans 12 amino acids. CDR3 amino acids: CASGQRTETQYF. The CDR3 nucleotides are TGTGCCAGCGGCCAACGGACAGAGACCCAGTACTTC.

At least ten counts were recorded for this clonotype. This chain joins TRBV11-2 and TRBJ2-3; maybe TRBD2 (5 bases). Trimming took off 7 bases at V and 6 bases at J, with 23 bases between the two ends. The CDR3 has 16 amino acids. CDR1 is SGHAT, CDR2 FQNNGV, per germline. CDR3 amino acids: CASTSLARGHEDTQYF. The DNA of the CDR3 is TGTGCCAGCACCTCCCTAGCCCGGGGTCATGAGGATACGCAGTATTTT.

This clonotype showed up many times. The chain links TRBV20-1 to TRBJ2-1, with D perhaps matching TRBD2 (5 bases). CDR1 is DFQATT and CDR2 is SNEGSKA in the germline V gene (reference sequence). V was trimmed by 3 bases and J by 3 bases, leaving 12 bases between them. There are 14 residues in the CDR3. This chain's CDR3 is CSASDSRDYNEQFF. The CDR3 nucleotides are TGCAGTGCTAGTGACTCCCGGGACTACAATGAGCAGTTCTTC.

CDR3 amino acids: CAWSTTDSSSNGYTF. CDR3 nucleotide sequence: TGTGCCTGGAGTACCACGGACAGCTCCTCCAATGGCTACACCTTC. The V and J genes are TRBV30 and TRBJ1-2; D is perhaps TRBD1 (6 bases). V dropped 2 bases and J dropped 6 bases, with 19 bases sitting between them. CDR3 length: 15 amino acids. From germline, CDR1 is GTSNPN and CDR2 SVGIG (reference sequence).

This clonotype was seen repeatedly, ten times or more. The chain combines TRBV7-2 with TRBJ2-3; 10 bases fit TRBD2. Per the germline V gene, CDR1 is SGHTA and CDR2 is FQGNSA. V lost 4 bases, J lost 4 bases, and 8 bases stayed unmatched. This CDR3 contains 16 residues. For the CDR3, the DNA is TGTGCCAGCAGCTACACTAGCGGGGTGGCGGCAGATACGCAGTATTTT. It yields the protein CASSYTSGVAADTQYF. Full variable domain (outside the CDR3, taken from reference TRBV7-2 and TRBJ2-3): GAGVSQSPSNKVTEKGKDVELRCDPISGHTALYWYRQSLGQGLEFLIYFQGNSAPDKSGLPSDRFSAERTGGSVSTLTIQRTQQEDSAVYLCASSYTSGVAADTQYFGPGTRLTVL.

Remarks on this clonotype: A much more abundant neighbour one base away suggests this may be a read error. The chain employs TRBV7-9 and TRBJ1-6; TRBD1 might be the D (5 bases). CDR1 is SEHNR and CDR2 is FQNEAQ in the germline V gene (reference sequence). V shed 5 bases and J shed 11 bases, with 13 bases lying between them. CDR3 length: 13 residues. CDR3 nucleotides: TGTGCCAGCAGCCGGGGGGGGTGGGCACCCCTCCACTTT. It yields the protein CASSRGGWAPLHF. Combining the CDR3 with reference TRBV7-9 and TRBJ1-6 gives the whole variable domain DTGVSQNPRHKITKRGQNVTFRCDPISEHNRLYWYRQTLGQGPEFLTYFQNEAQLEKSRLLSDRFSAERPKGSFSTLEIQRTEQGDSAMYLCASSRGGWAPLHFGNGTRLTVT.

About this clonotype: This could be a read error, since a much larger clone is one nucleotide away. The chain is built from TRBV15 and TRBJ2-3, with a tentative D call TRBD2 (6 bases). Germline-derived CDR1 and CDR2 are LNHNV and YYDKDF (reference sequence). CDR3 length: 15 residues. The CDR3 is CAASRAGTVTDTQYF. The CDR3 nucleotides are TGTGCCGCCAGCAGAGCCGGGACTGTTACAGATACGCAGTATTTT.

This sequence joins TRBV20-1 and TRBJ2-1, with D uncertain. The CDR3 loop spans 15 amino acids. Germline CDR1 is DFQATT and CDR2 is SNEGSKA (reference sequence). V lost 3 bases to trimming and J lost 2 bases, with 14 bases between them. The CDR3 here is CSASLGTIPYNEQFF. The CDR3 region has the DNA TGCAGTGCTAGTCTAGGTACCATTCCCTACAATGAGCAGTTCTTC.

This clonotype came up many times. V usage is TRBV20-1 and J usage is TRBJ1-1; no reliable D call. Germline CDR1 is DFQATT and CDR2 is SNEGSKA (reference sequence). The CDR3 spans 14 residues. V was cut by 6 bases and J by 4 bases, with 18 bases left in between. The CDR3 reads CSAILGMGSTEAFF. For the CDR3, the DNA is TGCAGTGCGATCCTAGGTATGGGGAGCACTGAAGCTTTCTTT.

This clonotype was picked up many times. The rearrangement links TRBV12-3 or TRBV12-4 to TRBJ2-7; no definite D call. The CDR3 contains 13 residues. Between the trimmed V and J ends, which lost 4 bases and 4 bases, there was a span of 11 bases. In nucleotides, the CDR3 is TGTGCCAGCAGTTCGAACATAGGATACGAGCAGTACTTC. This encodes CASSSNIGYEQYF.

This clonotype was picked up a small number of times. This chain links TRBV4-3 with TRBJ2-1; no firm D call. V was trimmed by 4 bases and J by 3 bases, leaving 10 bases between them. The CDR3 spans 14 residues. Germline CDR1 reads LGHNA; CDR2 reads YSLEER. CDR3 amino acids: CASSPGVDYNEQFF. DNA for the CDR3: TGCGCCAGCAGCCCGGGTGTTGACTACAATGAGCAGTTCTTC.

This clonotype has a count of ten or more. This chain connects TRBV5-6 to TRBJ2-3; 11 bases match TRBD2. Per the germline V gene, CDR1 is SGHDT and CDR2 is YYEEEE. J was trimmed by 5 bases and V by 8 bases; bases with no gene match: 4. This CDR3 spans 13 amino acids. The CDR3 DNA reads TGTGCCAGTAGCGGGAGGGGAGGAGATACGCAGTATTTT. The encoded protein is CASSGRGGDTQYF.

This clonotype was counted many times. The rearrangement links TRBV15 to TRBJ2-1; TRBD2 agrees at 14 bases. This CDR3 is 19 amino acids long. V was clipped by 5 bases and J by 2 bases; unmatched bases: 11. The germline V gene encodes CDR1 LNHNV and CDR2 YYDKDF (reference sequence). The CDR3 here is CATSSLTSGRGLPYNEQFF. The CDR3 DNA is TGTGCCACCAGCTCCTTGACTAGCGGGAGGGGACTCCCCTACAATGAGCAGTTCTTC.

There are many counts of this clonotype. The chain links TRBV12-3 or TRBV12-4 to TRBJ2-1; TRBD2 matches at 11 bases. V gave up 5 bases and J gave up 7 bases; unmatched junction bases: 7. This CDR3 has 15 residues. CDR3 protein: CASSTRTSGSNEQFF. In DNA, the CDR3 is TGTGCCAGCAGTACCCGGACTAGCGGGTCTAATGAGCAGTTCTTC.

The sample holds many counts of this clonotype. This chain links TRBV7-8 with TRBJ2-1; TRBD1 agrees at 7 bases. The V and J ends lost 0 bases and 14 bases, in that order; junction bases with no gene match: 13. The CDR3 covers 15 residues. CDR1 and CDR2 from the germline V gene are SGHVS and FQNEAQ. The CDR3 DNA reads as TGTGCCAGCAGCTTAGCGCTCGACAGGGTGAGGGTCAAGTTCTTC. It specifies CASSLALDRVRVKFF.

The chain employs TRBV5-5 and TRBJ2-7, with a tentative D call TRBD2 (5 bases). Germline V gene data show CDR1 as SGHKS and CDR2 as YYEKEE (reference sequence). V was shortened by 3 bases and J by 2 bases, with 15 bases between the two germline ends. The CDR3 is 15 residues long. Written as DNA, the CDR3 is TGTGCCAGCAGCTCCATTGGAAAGGGAGCCTACGAGCAGTACTTC. It specifies CASSSIGKGAYEQYF.